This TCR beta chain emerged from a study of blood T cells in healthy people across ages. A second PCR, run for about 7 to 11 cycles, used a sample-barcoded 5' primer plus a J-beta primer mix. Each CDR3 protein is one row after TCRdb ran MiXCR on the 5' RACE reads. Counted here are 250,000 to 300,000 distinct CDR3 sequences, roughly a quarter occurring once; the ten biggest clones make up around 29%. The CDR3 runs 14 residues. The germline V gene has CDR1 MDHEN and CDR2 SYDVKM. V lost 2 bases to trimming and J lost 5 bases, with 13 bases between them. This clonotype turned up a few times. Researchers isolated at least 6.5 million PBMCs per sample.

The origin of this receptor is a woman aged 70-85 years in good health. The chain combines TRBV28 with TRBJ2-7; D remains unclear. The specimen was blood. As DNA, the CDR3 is TGTGCCAGCAGTTTAGACGGTGTGGGGAACGAGCAGTACTTC. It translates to CASSLDGVGNEQYF. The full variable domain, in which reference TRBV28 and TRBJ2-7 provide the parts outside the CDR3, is DVKVTQSSRYLVKRTGEKVFLECVQDMDHENMFWYRQDPGLGLRLIYFSYDVKMKEKGDIPEGYSVSREKKERFSLILESASTNQTSMYLCASSLDGVGNEQYFGPGTRLTVT.